This TCR beta chain was obtained from a study of T cell responses to AZD1222 COVID-19 vaccine. Study outcomes and limitations: Donors in the cohort were predominantly white British and more often female, and clonal diversity was possibly underestimated.

Worth noting for this clone: Its specificity is unknown.

Profiling relied on immunoSEQ multiplex PCR, and the TCRdb table lists in-frame clones only, not all of them. The table lists about 150,000 clones, approximately 91% of them singletons. Germline V gene lookup returns CDR1 LNHDA and CDR2 SQIVND (reference sequence). This CDR3 has 15 residues. V lost 3 bases to trimming and J lost 5 bases; unmatched junction nucleotides: 3. The sample here was peripheral blood, taken 28 days after the second AZD1222 dose. J is TRBJ1-5 and V is TRBV19; TRBD1 matches 11 bases. The source of this sequence is an adult who received the AZD1222 COVID-19 vaccine. The CDR3 nucleotides are TGTGCCAGTAGTATGTGGACAGGGGGCGATCAGCCCCAGCATTTT. It is translated as CASSMWTGGDQPQHF.